The rows below give T cell receptor beta chains drawn from one sample of a study of regulatory T cells in long-lasting Graves disease. MiXCR was run by TCRdb on the multiplex PCR reads, yielding one entry per CDR3 protein. The sample yields more than 650,000 distinct CDR3 sequences, 25% to 35% seen once. Sample: peripheral blood mononuclear cells (PBMCs), taken when the disease was refractory, from a patient treated with antithyroid drugs. These receptors were taken from a female donor with Graves disease. Both conserved end residues are part of each CDR3.

V,J,CDR3
TRBV10-1,TRBJ1-1,CASSGGAGSMNTEAFF
TRBV12-3/TRBV12-4,TRBJ2-5,CASRSSGIQETQYF
TRBV12-3/TRBV12-4,TRBJ1-2,CASSPLKGKLNYGYTF
TRBV6-5,TRBJ2-5,CASSYSASGEETQYF
TRBV6-5,TRBJ2-5,CASSSVLGNQETQYF
TRBV6-1,TRBJ2-7,CASSEREYYEQYF
TRBV11-2,TRBJ2-7,CASSYPGTNYEQYF
TRBV20-1,TRBJ1-5,CSAVSSVSNQPQHF
TRBV6-5,TRBJ2-2,CASSYSVLATNTGELFF
TRBV12-3/TRBV12-4,TRBJ2-7,CASSSGPPITYEQYF
TRBV6-1,TRBJ2-7,CASPVGVTHEQYF
TRBV20-1,TRBJ2-7,CSVKRETAYEQYF
TRBV27,TRBJ1-4,CASRFLGRLKEKLFF
TRBV12-3/TRBV12-4,TRBJ1-3,CASSPRTASGNTIYF
TRBV28,TRBJ1-6,CATGTGNSPLHF